This record looks at one T cell receptor (beta chain) sequence and its context. This clone was observed a handful of times. The clone's antigen remains unknown. Nothing much larger sits one base from this clone, and base qualities are not available. TCRbeta CDR3 regions were amplified from genomic DNA by means of the immunoSEQ Assay, a bias-controlled multiplex PCR. Turning to the authors' computational methods: Nucleated cell counts per sample were estimated from amplification of reference gene primers within the assay. To quantify the absolute abundance of each unique TCRbeta CDR3 rearrangement, sequence reads were collapsed and filtered. Productive Simpson clonality was computed per sample as the square root of Simpson's diversity index over productive rearrangements. In TCRdb, the immuneACCESS table is reduced to in-frame sequences with V and J assigned. These tables do not hold every clone; where another copy was compared, an unresolved V gene accounts for under half, and the others remain unexplained. The DNA was the basis for D and trimming; V, J and clone size are from that table. The table for this sample lists hundreds of thousands of clones; 88% of them were counted only once. The ten largest make up 1% of the sample.

Enrolling through a virtual design, the prospective study's participants ranged in age from roughly 18 to 89 years and lived across 20 to 30 United States geographic areas. Cohort assignment in the prospective study relied on participant-reported clinical history from a screening survey and a study questionnaire. For ImmuneRACE Cohort 3, a participant was defined as recovered based on two consecutive negative NP/OP PCR tests, clearance by a healthcare professional, or resolution of symptoms. In the prospective study, mobile phlebotomists collected whole blood, serum and a nasopharyngeal or oropharyngeal swab from each participant. Prospective study participants could optionally give additional blood draws and questionnaires over a roughly 2-month period. Before DNA extraction, prospective study blood samples were shipped either frozen or at room temperature. This entry is derived from a study of blood T cell repertoires in COVID-19 (dated by TCRdb to between 2020 and 2021). A note on the overall study: Collaborator samples came from the United States, Italy and Spain and covered acute and convalescent phases of COVID-19. Where available, HLA class I and class II types were obtained from metadata supplied by the sample provider rather than from assay-based typing. A freely available public database, intended as a resource for researchers studying the immune response to SARS-CoV-2, is where the repertoires were released. The sample metadata nearly always contained a de-identified subject ID, COVID-19 status, age in years and sex. The material from the prospective study consisted of cDNA or gDNA derived from T cells, B-cell-depleted T cells, or PBMCs. The samples were drawn from two sources: the first 160 participants of the ongoing ImmuneRACE study, and 1,254 subjects contributed by 6 global collaborators. The dataset comprised deeply sampled blood TCRbeta repertoires from subjects exposed to, actively infected with, or recovered from COVID-19. Broader findings and caveats from the paper: Clinical and demographic metadata were provided uncurated, with the amount varying by source and participant.

The TCR was taken from a woman under 40 who had recovered from COVID-19. The sample consisted of PBMCs or T cells enriched from blood (not recorded which).

The CDR3 reads CASSPPDRGVDGYTF. Here is the DNA: TGCGCCAGCAGCCCCCCCGACAGGGGGGTGGATGGCTACACCTTC. The chain joins TRBV5-1 to TRBJ1-2; TRBD1 lines up with 9 middle nucleotides. The V end gives up 4 bases and the J end 6 bases, leaving 10 bases in the junction not matched to a gene. According to the germline V gene, CDR1 reads SGHRS and CDR2 reads YFSETQ. Including cysteine and phenylalanine, the CDR3 has 15 amino acids. Only CDR3 DNA is held: 45 bases, read in frame from base 1. Supplemented by the reference TRBV5-1 and TRBJ1-2 proteins around the CDR3, the complete variable domain is KAGVTQTPRYLIKTRGQQVTLSCSPISGHRSVSWYQQTPGQGLQFLFEYFSETQRNKGNFPGRFSGRQFSNSRSEMNVSTLELGDSALYLCASSPPDRGVDGYTFGSGTRLTVV.